Presented here are 24 T cell receptor beta chains from one specimen sequenced in a study of OX40 agonist ivuxolimab in advanced cancers. Clones were sequenced by immunoSEQ multiplex PCR, and TCRdb holds only the in-frame ones, with some missing. The profile shows around 76,000 clones, around 92% of them singletons. Sequenced material: CD4+ or CD8+ T cells sorted from blood, taken in a trial of the OX40 agonist ivuxolimab. All receptors come from an adult with an advanced solid tumor such as melanoma, head and neck, liver or kidney cancer.

This clone showed up just once. This chain links TRBV5-1 with TRBJ1-4, with TRBD1 as a possible D gene (5 bases). The germline gives CDR1 SGHRS, CDR2 YFSETQ. The CDR3 runs 15 residues. Trimming removed 4 bases from V and 7 bases from J, with 17 bases in between. In DNA form, the CDR3 reads TGCGCCAGCAGCACCACAGGCGGCGAGGGTGAAAAACTGTTTTTT. Protein sequence: CASSTTGGEGEKLFF.

V and J are TRBV19 and TRBJ2-7; D is unresolved. Trimming removed 5 bases at V and 2 bases at J, with 16 bases between. The CDR3 contains 15 residues. The germline CDR1 and CDR2 sequences are LNHDA and SQIVND (reference sequence). The chain's CDR3 is CASSLTPPGPYEQYF. CDR3 nucleotide sequence: TGTGCCAGTAGTTTGACTCCTCCGGGCCCCTACGAGCAGTACTTC.

The chain combines TRBV5-6 with TRBJ2-3; TRBD2 matches at 11 bases. CDR3 length equals 15 residues. V shed 3 bases and J 1 base; nucleotides not matched to a gene: 1. Germline CDR1 is SGHDT and CDR2 is YYEEEE. The CDR3 protein is CASSSGLAGTDTQYF. CDR3 nucleotide sequence: TGTGCCAGCAGCTCGGGACTAGCGGGCACAGATACGCAGTATTTT.

This clone was detected only a few times. This chain links TRBV6-5 with TRBJ1-2, with no clear D. Germline V gene sequence: CDR1 MNHEY, CDR2 SVGAGI. V was shortened by 0 bases and J by 4 bases, with 9 bases between the two germline ends. This CDR3 has 14 amino acids. CDR3 coding DNA: TGTGCCAGCAGTTACTCGGGTTTCGCCTATGGCTACACCTTC. This sequence encodes CASSYSGFAYGYTF.

This chain connects TRBV7-3 to TRBJ2-1, with TRBD2 identical over 8 bases. J was trimmed by 7 bases and V by 0 bases; bases with no gene match: 11. The CDR3 is 17 residues long. Germline values: CDR1 SGHTA, CDR2 FQGTGA. The CDR3 sequence is CASSLTRPGRAENEQFF. The CDR3 DNA follows: TGTGCCAGCAGCTTAACCCGTCCCGGGAGGGCCGAAAATGAGCAGTTCTTC.

J is TRBJ2-2 and V is TRBV29-1; 9 nucleotides match TRBD2. CDR3 length: 14 residues. CDR1 is SQVTM and CDR2 is ANQGSEA in the germline V gene. The trim removed 6 bases at V and 3 bases at J, leaving 5 bases unmatched. CDR3 protein: CSVGGGGYTGELFF. The CDR3, as DNA: TGCAGCGTCGGCGGGGGGGGATACACCGGGGAGCTGTTTTTT.

V and J are TRBV5-1 and TRBJ1-2, with a weak D call TRBD1 (5 bases). Germline CDR1 reads SGHRS; CDR2 reads YFSETQ. The CDR3 covers 15 residues. Trimming left V 1 base short and J 6 bases short, with 16 bases between. CDR3 nucleotides: TGCGCCAGCAGCTTGAGAGTGGGGCAGGGTCATGGCTACACCTTC. Translated, it gives CASSLRVGQGHGYTF.

The rearrangement joins TRBV18 to TRBJ1-4; no clear D gene. The CDR3 sequence is 15 residues long. Germline CDR1 reads KGHSH; CDR2 reads LQKENI. V was clipped by 2 bases and J by 5 bases, with 12 bases between them. The CDR3 loop is CASSPMAGPNEKLFF. The CDR3 bases are TGTGCCAGCTCACCAATGGCCGGGCCCAATGAAAAACTGTTTTTT.

CDR3 protein: CASSWTIRRPYNEQFF. The DNA for the CDR3 is TGTGCCAGCAGCTGGACTATCCGACGGCCCTACAATGAGCAGTTCTTC. This chain connects TRBV28 to TRBJ2-1; D perhaps matches TRBD2 (6 bases). Germline V gene lookup returns CDR1 MDHEN and CDR2 SYDVKM. Trimming pared 6 bases from V and 2 bases from J, leaving 17 bases between. This CDR3 is 16 amino acids long. Variable domain in full (rest from reference TRBV28 and TRBJ2-1): DVKVTQSSRYLVKRTGEKVFLECVQDMDHENMFWYRQDPGLGLRLIYFSYDVKMKEKGDIPEGYSVSREKKERFSLILESASTNQTSMYLCASSWTIRRPYNEQFFGPGTRLTVL.

The genes are TRBV7-3 and TRBJ2-2; D is perhaps TRBD1 (6 bases). The CDR3 is 16 residues long. Germline CDR1 reads SGHTA; CDR2 reads FQGTGA. Trimming stripped 5 bases from V and 4 bases from J, with 17 bases between. Here the CDR3 DNA reads TGTGCCAGCAGCCCAACAGGGCGAGGGCTCACCGGGGAGCTGTTTTTT. Residues: CASSPTGRGLTGELFF.

A single count supports this clone. V and J are TRBV6-1 and TRBJ1-3, with a weak D call TRBD1 (5 bases). V was pared by 5 bases and J by 0 bases, with 11 bases between. This CDR3 region has 15 residues. Germline CDR1 MNHNS, CDR2 SASEGT. The CDR3 region has the DNA TGTGCCAGCAGTTCAGCAGGGAGCTCTGGAAACACCATATATTTT. This codes for CASSSAGSSGNTIYF.

The chain has TRBV28 and TRBJ2-5, with D perhaps given as TRBD1 or TRBD2 (6 bases each). Germline values: CDR1 MDHEN, CDR2 SYDVKM. The CDR3 contains 15 residues. Trimming shortened V by 2 bases and J by 5 bases, and 15 bases separated the two germline ends. As DNA, the CDR3 is TGTGCCAGCAGTTTAGGGGGGCTTGGAGCTGAGACCCAGTACTTC. Translation gives CASSLGGLGAETQYF.

J is TRBJ2-7 and V is TRBV5-6; D gene ambiguous. The ends were cut back, 2 bases at V and 0 bases at J, with 9 bases in the middle. Germline V gene sequence: CDR1 SGHDT, CDR2 YYEEEE. The CDR3 length is 14 residues. The DNA of the CDR3 is TGTGCCAGCAGCTTCGGGCAGAGCTCCTACGAGCAGTACTTC. As protein: CASSFGQSSYEQYF.

This clone showed up just a few times. The V call is TRBV19, the J call TRBJ2-7; D is perhaps TRBD1 (5 bases). Trimming stripped 7 bases from V and 5 bases from J, with 15 bases between. Per the germline V gene, CDR1 is LNHDA and CDR2 is SQIVND (reference sequence). The CDR3 spans 13 residues. Here the CDR3 reads CASKTQGPHEQYF. The CDR3 DNA reads as TGTGCCAGTAAAACCCAGGGTCCCCACGAGCAGTACTTC.

The chain is built from TRBV18 and TRBJ2-1; 9 bases agree with TRBD2. This CDR3 has 16 residues. Trimming removed 3 bases from V and 3 bases from J; junction bases left unmatched: 6. Germline CDR1 is KGHSH and CDR2 is LQKENI. The chain's CDR3 is CASSPLAGPYYNEQFF. The CDR3 DNA follows: TGTGCCAGCTCACCTCTAGCGGGACCCTACTACAATGAGCAGTTCTTC.

The chain carries TRBV19 and TRBJ2-7, with TRBD2 identical over 7 bases. CDR3 size: 14 residues. Trimming cost V 8 bases and J 4 bases; bases outside gene matches: 11. The germline CDR1 and CDR2 sequences are LNHDA and SQIVND (reference sequence). The CDR3 nucleotides are TGTGCCAGTGGGACCGCGGGAGATGGGTACGAGCAGTACTTC. It encodes CASGTAGDGYEQYF.

The chain carries TRBV10-3 and TRBJ2-7, with 8 nucleotides matching TRBD2. The CDR3 length is 14 residues. Germline V CDR1 and CDR2: ENHRY, SYGVKD. Unmatched junction bases numbered 2, after V lost 2 bases and J lost 2 bases. The CDR3 nucleotides read TGTGCCATCAGTGAGCGGGGGGGCCCCTACGAGCAGTACTTC. It encodes CAISERGGPYEQYF.

The gene calls are TRBV28 and TRBJ1-1, with a weak D call TRBD1 (6 bases). The CDR3 sequence is 15 residues long. Germline-derived CDR1 and CDR2 are MDHEN and SYDVKM. Trimming stripped 5 bases from V and 0 bases from J, with 13 bases between. CDR3 in amino acids: CASSPPGHLNTEAFF. The CDR3 coding sequence is TGTGCCAGCAGTCCTCCGGGACACCTGAACACTGAAGCTTTCTTT.

The chain employs TRBV28 and TRBJ2-7, with 9 bases aligning to TRBD1. V shed 3 bases and J 2 bases; nucleotides not matched to a gene: 8. The CDR3 contains 16 residues. From germline, CDR1 is MDHEN and CDR2 SYDVKM. DNA for the CDR3: TGTGCCAGCAGTTTCCGTAGGACAGGGGAGCCCTACGAGCAGTACTTC. Translated, it gives CASSFRRTGEPYEQYF.

The chain couples TRBV2 to TRBJ1-6, with D perhaps TRBD1 (5 bases). Germline V gene sequence: CDR1 SNHLY, CDR2 FYNNEI. The CDR3 runs 14 residues. V was trimmed by 4 bases and J by 10 bases, leaving 14 bases between them. This CDR3 reads CASSATALLSPLHF. CDR3 sequence (DNA): TGTGCCAGCAGTGCGACAGCTTTATTGTCACCCCTCCACTTT.

With respect to this clone: Other DNA sequences in this specimen translate into the identical CDR3. V usage is TRBV19 and J usage is TRBJ1-5; D is unclear. The V end lost 2 bases, the J end lost 0 bases, and 5 bases lay between the germline ends. Germline values: CDR1 LNHDA, CDR2 SQIVND (reference sequence). CDR3 length: 14 amino acids. The CDR3 DNA reads as TGTGCCAGTAGTATAAGAGATAGCAATCAGCCCCAGCATTTT. It encodes CASSIRDSNQPQHF.

This clone was detected only once. This chain connects TRBV18 to TRBJ2-5; TRBD1 or TRBD2 may be the D gene (6 bases each). In germline, CDR1 is KGHSH, CDR2 LQKENI. This CDR3 contains 14 residues. V was cut by 6 bases and J by 4 bases, with 15 bases left in between. The CDR3 is CASSPRGGRETQYF. CDR3 coding DNA: TGTGCCAGCTCTCCTCGAGGGGGGCGAGAGACCCAGTACTTC.

As DNA, the CDR3 is TGTGCCATCAGTGATTCCGGGACAGGGCTTGGCAATGAGCAGTTCTTC. It is translated as CAISDSGTGLGNEQFF. This chain connects TRBV10-3 to TRBJ2-1; 9 nucleotides align to TRBD1. This CDR3 region has 16 residues. Germline V gene data show CDR1 as ENHRY and CDR2 as SYGVKD. V lost 3 bases and J lost 6; bases outside the gene matches: 9.

The CDR3 coding sequence is TGCGCCAGCTCGGTCGGGGGGTTTGAATATGGCTACACCTTC. Its translation: CASSVGGFEYGYTF. V is TRBV5-1 and J is TRBJ1-2; weak D call: TRBD1 (5 bases). The CDR3 has 14 residues. Trimming removed 7 bases at V and 5 bases at J, with 18 bases between. CDR1 SGHRS and CDR2 YFSETQ come from the germline V gene.